The rows below give T cell receptor beta chains drawn from one sample of a study of shared clonotypes between healthy human individuals. Assay: immunoSEQ multiplex PCR; the TCRdb copy retains only in-frame clones and omits some. The sample includes millions of clones, 93% of them seen just once. The sequenced sample consisted of naive CD8+ T cells from PBMCs. Receptors originate from a man younger than 35 in good health. Some clones in this sample may be carry-over from other donors' samples. Each CDR3 is given without its conserved first and last residue.

V: TRBV14; J: TRBJ2-1; CDR3: ASSQEGVLGLRGFYNEQF
V: TRBV7-9; J: TRBJ2-3; CDR3: ASSNPQRHSSTDTQY
V: TRBV6-6; J: TRBJ1-2; CDR3: ASSDINYGYT
V: TRBV9; J: TRBJ2-1; CDR3: ASSVRNEQF
V: TRBV7-3; J: TRBJ2-2; CDR3: ASSPSLAGELF
V: TRBV6-5; J: TRBJ1-2; CDR3: ASSTRLGRLAGYT
V: TRBV11-3; J: TRBJ2-1; CDR3: ASSADPIHEQF
V: TRBV5-1; J: TRBJ2-7; CDR3: ASSSYGGTDEQY
V: TRBV7-3; J: TRBJ1-3; CDR3: ASSPTGGSGGTIY
V: TRBV27; J: TRBJ1-1; CDR3: ASSLSRTGVDTEAF
V: TRBV6-6; J: TRBJ2-5; CDR3: ASSYSDRLQETQY
V: TRBV27; J: TRBJ1-1; CDR3: ASSLSGFGSEAF
V: TRBV5-8; J: TRBJ2-7; CDR3: ASSLAGAGVDEQY
V: TRBV7-2; J: TRBJ2-7; CDR3: ASSFRGGSEAYEQY
V: TRBV5-6; J: TRBJ2-2; CDR3: ASSLASSEINTGELF
V: TRBV15; J: TRBJ1-2; CDR3: ATSGSGRVSGYT
V: TRBV27; J: TRBJ2-7; CDR3: ASSLLGAGTYEQY
V: TRBV7-8; J: TRBJ2-7; CDR3: ASSPQSGPGRYEQY
V: TRBV7-9; J: TRBJ1-4; CDR3: ASSSLDSYGGEKLF
V: TRBV7-9; J: TRBJ1-5; CDR3: ASSPGTGVYQPQH
V: TRBV7-2; J: TRBJ2-5; CDR3: ASSLALRQETQY
V: TRBV4-3; J: TRBJ2-1; CDR3: ASSQPGHPGRFNEQF
V: TRBV28; J: TRBJ2-2; CDR3: ASSFARELSGELF
V: TRBV20-1; J: TRBJ2-7; CDR3: SVPGDEQY
V: TRBV6-1; J: TRBJ1-4; CDR3: ASITGAGEKLF
V: TRBV19; J: TRBJ1-3; CDR3: ATEAPGQGGPGDSGNTIY
V: TRBV9; J: TRBJ2-1; CDR3: ASSARARADYNEQF
V: TRBV9; J: TRBJ1-2; CDR3: ASSQRQGATYGYT
V: TRBV4-1; J: TRBJ2-4; CDR3: ASSTQPSKGLGENIQY
V: TRBV5-1; J: TRBJ2-7; CDR3: ASSLGQGLTYEQY
V: TRBV27; J: TRBJ2-6; CDR3: ASSRIGSGANVLT
V: TRBV5-4; J: TRBJ1-2; CDR3: ASSDGWSGYT
V: TRBV5-1; J: TRBJ2-7; CDR3: ASSMDFTTYEQY
V: TRBV7-9; J: TRBJ2-5; CDR3: ASSASRSSGSKTQY
V: TRBV6-6; J: TRBJ2-1; CDR3: ASRQTLLEEQF
V: TRBV25-1; J: TRBJ2-5; CDR3: ASSHDRGGETQY
V: TRBV6-1; J: TRBJ1-4; CDR3: ASSEYAFRGGEKLF
V: TRBV28; J: TRBJ2-2; CDR3: ASSTRTSGSISGELF
V: TRBV6-5; J: TRBJ2-7; CDR3: ASSYPDSLEQY